The entry below describes one TCR beta chain. The data originate from a study of cytomegalovirus exposure and HLA in healthy donors. This CDR3 spans 15 amino acids. With V trimmed by 9 bases and J by 2 bases, 2 bases remained unmatched. Germline values: CDR1 LNHDA, CDR2 SQIVND (reference sequence). A multiplex PCR was run with 60 Vbeta primers and 13 Jbeta primers. Repertoires were generated with immunoSEQ multiplex PCR, while TCRdb's copy carries only in-frame clones and drops some. This table holds approximately 130,000 clones, 60% to 80% found once. The receptor was derived from a man between 45 and 60 years old in good health and CMV-seropositive. Sequenced input: PBMCs. J is TRBJ2-6 and V is TRBV19; the match to TRBD2 covers 12 bases. The DNA for the CDR3 is TGTGCCAGCGGACTAGCGGGAACTGGGGCCAACGTCCTGACTTTC. Translation: CASGLAGTGANVLTF.